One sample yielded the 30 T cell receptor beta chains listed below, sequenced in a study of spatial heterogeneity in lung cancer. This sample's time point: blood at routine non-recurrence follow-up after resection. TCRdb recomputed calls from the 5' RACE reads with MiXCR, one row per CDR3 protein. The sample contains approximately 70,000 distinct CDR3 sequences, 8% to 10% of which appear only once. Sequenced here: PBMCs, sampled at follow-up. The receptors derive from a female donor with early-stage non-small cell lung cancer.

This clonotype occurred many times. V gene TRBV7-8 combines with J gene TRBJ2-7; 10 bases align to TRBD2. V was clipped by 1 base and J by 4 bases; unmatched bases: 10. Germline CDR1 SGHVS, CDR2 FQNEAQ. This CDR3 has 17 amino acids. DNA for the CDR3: TGTGCCAGCAGCTTAGACGGGGTTAGCGGGAGGACGTACGAGCAGTACTTC. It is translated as CASSLDGVSGRTYEQYF.

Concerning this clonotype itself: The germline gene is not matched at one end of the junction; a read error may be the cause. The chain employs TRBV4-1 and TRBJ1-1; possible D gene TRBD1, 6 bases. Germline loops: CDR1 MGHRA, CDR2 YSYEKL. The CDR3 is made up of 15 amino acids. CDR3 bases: TGCGCCAGCAGACAAGGCGAGCGGACAGCGCTACAAGCTTTCTTT. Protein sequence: CASRQGERTALQAFF.

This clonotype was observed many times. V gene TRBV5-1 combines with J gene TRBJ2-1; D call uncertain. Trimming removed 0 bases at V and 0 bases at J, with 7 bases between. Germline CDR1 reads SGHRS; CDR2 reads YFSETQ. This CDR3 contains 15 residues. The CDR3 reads CASSLDGYSYNEQFF. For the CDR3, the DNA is TGCGCCAGCAGCTTGGATGGTTACTCCTACAATGAGCAGTTCTTC.

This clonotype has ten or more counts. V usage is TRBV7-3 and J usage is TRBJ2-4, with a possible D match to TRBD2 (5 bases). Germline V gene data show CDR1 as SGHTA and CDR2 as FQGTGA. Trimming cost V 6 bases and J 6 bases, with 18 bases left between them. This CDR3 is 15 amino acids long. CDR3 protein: CASSQSGSDLNIQYF. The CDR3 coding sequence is TGTGCCAGCAGTCAGTCGGGGTCAGACCTAAACATTCAGTACTTC.

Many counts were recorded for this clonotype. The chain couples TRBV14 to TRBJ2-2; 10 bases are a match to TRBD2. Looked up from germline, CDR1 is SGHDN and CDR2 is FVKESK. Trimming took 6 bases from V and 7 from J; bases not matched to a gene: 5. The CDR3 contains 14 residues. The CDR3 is CASRAGLAVGELFF. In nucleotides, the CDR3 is TGTGCCAGCAGAGCAGGACTAGCGGTCGGGGAGCTGTTTTTT.

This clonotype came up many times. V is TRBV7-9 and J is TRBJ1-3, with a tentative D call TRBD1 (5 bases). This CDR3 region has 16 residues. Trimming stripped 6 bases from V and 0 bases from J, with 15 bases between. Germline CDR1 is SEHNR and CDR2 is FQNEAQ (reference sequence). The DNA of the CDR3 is TGTGCCAGCAGTCCTATTCAGGACAACTCTGGAAACACCATATATTTT. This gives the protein CASSPIQDNSGNTIYF.

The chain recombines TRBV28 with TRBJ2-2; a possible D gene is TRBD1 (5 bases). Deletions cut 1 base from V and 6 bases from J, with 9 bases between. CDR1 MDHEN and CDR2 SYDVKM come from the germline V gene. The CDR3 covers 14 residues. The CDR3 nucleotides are TGTGCCAGCAGTTTATCTCAGGGCGCCGGGGAGCTGTTTTTT. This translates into CASSLSQGAGELFF.

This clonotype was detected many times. This CDR3 reads CASSLELAGRNTGELFF. The CDR3 region has the DNA TGCGCCAGCAGCTTGGAACTAGCGGGACGGAACACCGGGGAGCTGTTTTTT. The rearrangement joins TRBV5-1 to TRBJ2-2, with 10 bases identical to TRBD2. The CDR3 runs 17 residues. V was clipped by 0 bases and J by 1 base; unmatched bases: 3. Looked up from germline, CDR1 is SGHRS and CDR2 is YFSETQ.

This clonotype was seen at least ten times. In DNA, the CDR3 is TGTGCCAGCAGTAAAACAGGGGGAGGTGAGACCCAGTACTTC. This sequence encodes CASSKTGGGETQYF. This sequence joins TRBV28 and TRBJ2-5, with 8 bases that match TRBD1. This CDR3 comprises 14 residues. J lost 5 bases, V lost 5 bases, and 7 bases had no gene match. CDR1 is MDHEN and CDR2 is SYDVKM in the germline V gene.

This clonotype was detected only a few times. CDR3 protein: CASSLSAGLAAYEQYF. In nucleotides, the CDR3 is TGTGCCAGCAGTTTATCGGCGGGACTAGCGGCCTACGAGCAGTACTTC. The gene calls are TRBV28 and TRBJ2-7, with 11 bases lining up with TRBD2. The CDR3 length is 16 residues. CDR1 and CDR2 from the germline V gene are MDHEN and SYDVKM. V dropped 1 base and J dropped 2; count of bases not matched to a gene: 4.

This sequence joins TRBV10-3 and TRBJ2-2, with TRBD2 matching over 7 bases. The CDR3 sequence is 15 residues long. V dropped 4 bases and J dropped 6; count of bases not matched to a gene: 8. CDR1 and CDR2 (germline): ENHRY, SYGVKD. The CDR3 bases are TGTGCCATCAGTGTGGGCGGGAGAGAACCCGGGGAGCTGTTTTTT. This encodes CAISVGGREPGELFF.

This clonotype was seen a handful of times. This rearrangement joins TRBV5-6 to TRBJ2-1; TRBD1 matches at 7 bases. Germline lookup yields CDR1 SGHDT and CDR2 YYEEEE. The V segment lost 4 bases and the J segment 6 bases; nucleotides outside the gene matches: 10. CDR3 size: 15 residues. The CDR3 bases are TGTGCCAGCAGCATTTCTTACAGGGGTCGCAATGAGCAGTTCTTC. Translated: CASSISYRGRNEQFF.

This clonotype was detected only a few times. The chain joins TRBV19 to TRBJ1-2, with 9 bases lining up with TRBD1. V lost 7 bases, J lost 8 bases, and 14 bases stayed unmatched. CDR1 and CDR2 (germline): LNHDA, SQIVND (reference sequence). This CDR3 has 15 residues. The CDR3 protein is CASTPSGTGTRGYTF. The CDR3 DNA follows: TGTGCCAGTACCCCCTCCGGGACAGGGACCCGCGGCTACACCTTC.

CDR3 in amino acids: CSMREGHGELFF. The CDR3 coding sequence is TGCAGTATGCGGGAGGGCCACGGGGAGCTGTTTTTT. The chain links TRBV20-1 to TRBJ2-2; 9 nucleotides align to TRBD2. This CDR3 spans 12 amino acids. V was clipped by 8 bases and J by 7 bases; unmatched bases: 5. From germline, CDR1 is DFQATT and CDR2 SNEGSKA (reference sequence).

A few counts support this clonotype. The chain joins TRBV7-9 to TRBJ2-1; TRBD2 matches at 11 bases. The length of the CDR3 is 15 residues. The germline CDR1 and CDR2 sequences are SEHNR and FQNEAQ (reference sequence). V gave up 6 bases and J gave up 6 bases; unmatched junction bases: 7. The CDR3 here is CASRFSGRASNEQFF. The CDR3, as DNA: TGTGCCAGCAGGTTTAGCGGGAGGGCCTCCAATGAGCAGTTCTTC.

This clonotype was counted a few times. The CDR3 region has the DNA TGTGCCAGCAGCTTCAATACACCCGGGACTAGTACAGATACGCAGTATTTT. This sequence encodes CASSFNTPGTSTDTQYF. The chain carries TRBV7-8 and TRBJ2-3, with 8 nucleotides matching TRBD2. Germline CDR1 and CDR2: SGHVS and FQNEAQ. This CDR3 contains 17 residues. The V segment lost 3 bases and the J segment 3 bases; nucleotides outside the gene matches: 11.

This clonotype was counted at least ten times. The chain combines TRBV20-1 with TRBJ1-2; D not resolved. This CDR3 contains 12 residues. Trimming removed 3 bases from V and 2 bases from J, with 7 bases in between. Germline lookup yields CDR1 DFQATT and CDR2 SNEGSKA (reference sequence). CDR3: CSARNENYGYTF. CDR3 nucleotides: TGCAGTGCTAGGAATGAGAACTATGGCTACACCTTC.

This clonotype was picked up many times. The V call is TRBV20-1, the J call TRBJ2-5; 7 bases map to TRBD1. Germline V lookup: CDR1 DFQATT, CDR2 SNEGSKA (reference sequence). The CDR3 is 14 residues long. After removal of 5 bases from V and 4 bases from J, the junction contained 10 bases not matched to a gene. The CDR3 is CSASGTEAGETQYF. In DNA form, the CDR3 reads TGCAGTGCTTCCGGGACAGAGGCAGGAGAGACCCAGTACTTC.

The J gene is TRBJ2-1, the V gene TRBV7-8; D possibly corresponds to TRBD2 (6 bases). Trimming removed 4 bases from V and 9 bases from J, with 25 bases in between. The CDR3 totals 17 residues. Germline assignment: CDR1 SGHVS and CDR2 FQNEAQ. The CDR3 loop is CASSSLFGSNLRGEQFF. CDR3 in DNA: TGTGCCAGCAGCTCCCTTTTCGGGAGTAACTTACGGGGTGAGCAGTTCTTC. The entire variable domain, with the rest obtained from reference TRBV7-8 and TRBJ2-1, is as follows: GAGVSQSPRYKVAKRGQDVALRCDPISGHVSLFWYQQALGQGPEFLTYFQNEAQLDKSGLPSDRFFAERPEGSVSTLKIQRTQQEDSAVYLCASSSLFGSNLRGEQFFGPGTRLTVL.

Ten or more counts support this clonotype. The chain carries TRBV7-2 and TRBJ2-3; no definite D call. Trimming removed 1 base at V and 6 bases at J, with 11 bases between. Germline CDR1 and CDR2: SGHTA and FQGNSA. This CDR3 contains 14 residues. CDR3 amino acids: CASSLGDIGDTQYF. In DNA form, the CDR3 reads TGTGCCAGCAGCTTAGGAGATATCGGGGATACGCAGTATTTT. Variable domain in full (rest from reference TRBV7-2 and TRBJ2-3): GAGVSQSPSNKVTEKGKDVELRCDPISGHTALYWYRQSLGQGLEFLIYFQGNSAPDKSGLPSDRFSAERTGGSVSTLTIQRTQQEDSAVYLCASSLGDIGDTQYFGPGTRLTVL.

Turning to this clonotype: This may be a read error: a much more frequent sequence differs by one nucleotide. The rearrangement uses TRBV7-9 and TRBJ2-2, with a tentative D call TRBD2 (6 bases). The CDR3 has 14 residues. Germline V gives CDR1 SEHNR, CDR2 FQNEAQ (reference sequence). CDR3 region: CVSSSQTSPGELFF. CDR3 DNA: TGTGTCAGCAGCTCCCAGACTAGTCCCGGGGAGCTGTTTTTT.

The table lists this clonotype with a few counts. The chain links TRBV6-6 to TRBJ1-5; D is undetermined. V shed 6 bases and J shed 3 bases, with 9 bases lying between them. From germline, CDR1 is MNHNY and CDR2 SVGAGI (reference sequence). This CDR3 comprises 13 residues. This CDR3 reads CASRKGFNQPQHF. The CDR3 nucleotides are TGTGCCAGCAGAAAGGGTTTCAATCAGCCCCAGCATTTT.

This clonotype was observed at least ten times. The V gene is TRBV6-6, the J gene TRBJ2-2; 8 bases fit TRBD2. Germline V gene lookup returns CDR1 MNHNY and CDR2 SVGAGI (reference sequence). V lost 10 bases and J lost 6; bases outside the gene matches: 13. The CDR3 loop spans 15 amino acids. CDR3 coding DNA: TGTGCCACAGAGACGGGGCTAGCGGGCTCCGGGGAGCTGTTTTTT. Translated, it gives CATETGLAGSGELFF.

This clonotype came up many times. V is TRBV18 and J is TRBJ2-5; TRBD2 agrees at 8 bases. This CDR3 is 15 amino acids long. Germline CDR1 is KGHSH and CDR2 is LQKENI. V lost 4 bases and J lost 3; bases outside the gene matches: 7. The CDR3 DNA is TGTGCCAGCTCACAACCTGGGACTAGTGAAGAGACCCAGTACTTC. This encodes CASSQPGTSEETQYF. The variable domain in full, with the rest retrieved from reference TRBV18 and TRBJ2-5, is NAGVMQNPRHLVRRRGQEARLRCSPMKGHSHVYWYRQLPEEGLKFMVYLQKENIIDESGMPKERFSAEFPKEGPSILRIQQVVRGDSAAYFCASSQPGTSEETQYFGPGTRLLVL.

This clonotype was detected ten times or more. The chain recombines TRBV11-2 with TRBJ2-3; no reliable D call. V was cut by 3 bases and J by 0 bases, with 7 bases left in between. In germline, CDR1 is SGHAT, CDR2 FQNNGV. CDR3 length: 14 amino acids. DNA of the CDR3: TGTGCCAGCAGCTTTTCCTCTAGCACAGATACGCAGTATTTT. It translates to CASSFSSSTDTQYF.

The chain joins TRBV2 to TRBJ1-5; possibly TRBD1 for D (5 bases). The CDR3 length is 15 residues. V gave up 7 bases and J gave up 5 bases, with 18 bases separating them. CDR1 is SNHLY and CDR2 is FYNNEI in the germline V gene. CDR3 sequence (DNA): TGTGCCAGCAATCTTTCAGGGAGAGAGGATCAGCCCCAGCATTTT. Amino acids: CASNLSGREDQPQHF. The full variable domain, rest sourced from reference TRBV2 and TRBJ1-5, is EPEVTQTPSHQVTQMGQEVILRCVPISNHLYFYWYRQILGQKVEFLVSFYNNEISEKSEIFDDQFSVERPDGSNFTLKIRSTKLEDSAMYFCASNLSGREDQPQHFGDGTRLSIL.

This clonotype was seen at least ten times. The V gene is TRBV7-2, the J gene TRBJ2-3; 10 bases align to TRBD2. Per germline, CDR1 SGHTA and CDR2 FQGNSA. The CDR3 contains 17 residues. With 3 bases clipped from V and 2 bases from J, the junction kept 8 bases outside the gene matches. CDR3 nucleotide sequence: TGTGCCAGCAGCTTCAACCTAGCGGGAGCGGCCACAGATACGCAGTATTTT. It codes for CASSFNLAGAATDTQYF.

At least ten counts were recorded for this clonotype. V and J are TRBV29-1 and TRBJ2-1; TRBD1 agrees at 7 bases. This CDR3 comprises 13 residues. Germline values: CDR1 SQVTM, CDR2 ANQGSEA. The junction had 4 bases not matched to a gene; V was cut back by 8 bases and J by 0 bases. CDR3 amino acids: CSTRDSSYNEQFF. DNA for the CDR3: TGCAGCACCCGGGACAGCTCCTACAATGAGCAGTTCTTC.

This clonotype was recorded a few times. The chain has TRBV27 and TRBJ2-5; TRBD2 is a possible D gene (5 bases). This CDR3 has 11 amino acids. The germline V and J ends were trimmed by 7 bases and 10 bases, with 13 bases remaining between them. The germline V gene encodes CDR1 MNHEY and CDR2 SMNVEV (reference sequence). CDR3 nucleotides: TGTGCCAGCACCGGCCACCGGGGCCAGTACTTC. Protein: CASTGHRGQYF.

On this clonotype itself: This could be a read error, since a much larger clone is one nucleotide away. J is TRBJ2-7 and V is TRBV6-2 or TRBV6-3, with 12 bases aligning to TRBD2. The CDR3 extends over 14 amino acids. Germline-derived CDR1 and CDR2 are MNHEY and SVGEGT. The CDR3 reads CAGRATSGSYEQYF. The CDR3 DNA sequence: TGTGCCGGCAGGGCGACTAGCGGGAGTTACGAGCAGTACTTC.